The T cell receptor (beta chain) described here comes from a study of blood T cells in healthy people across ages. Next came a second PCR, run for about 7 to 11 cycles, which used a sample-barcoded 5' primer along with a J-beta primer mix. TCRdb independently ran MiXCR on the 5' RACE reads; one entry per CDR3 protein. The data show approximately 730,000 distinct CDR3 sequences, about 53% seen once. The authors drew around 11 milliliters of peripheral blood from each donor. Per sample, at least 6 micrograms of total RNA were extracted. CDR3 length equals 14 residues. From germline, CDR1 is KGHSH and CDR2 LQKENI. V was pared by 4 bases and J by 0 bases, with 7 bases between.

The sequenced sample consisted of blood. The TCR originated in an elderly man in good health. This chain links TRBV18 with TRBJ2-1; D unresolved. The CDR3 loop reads CASSLANSYNEQFF. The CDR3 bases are TGTGCCAGCTCACTGGCCAACTCCTACAATGAGCAGTTCTTC.